Each of the 2 T cell receptor beta chains below was sequenced from the same sample in a study of T-cell memory formation after mild COVID-19. In TCRdb, the 5' RACE reads were re-called with MiXCR into one record per CDR3 protein. Of 300,000 to 400,000 distinct CDR3 sequences in the sample, roughly 13% were seen once. Specimen: PBMCs or a T cell subset sorted from them (not recorded which). The receptors shown here come from a man between 18 and 35 years old who had mild COVID-19 (a few samples of this study predate the infection). Cell type and time point are not known.

This sequence joins TRBV7-8 and TRBJ1-6; D unclear. This CDR3 region has 12 residues. The germline CDR1 and CDR2 sequences are SGHVS and FQNEAQ. The germline V and J ends were trimmed by 4 bases and 10 bases, with 8 bases remaining between them. The CDR3 loop is CASSSQPSPLHF. The DNA of the CDR3 is TGTGCCAGCAGCTCCCAGCCGTCACCCCTCCACTTT.

V is TRBV7-2 and J is TRBJ1-1; D not resolved. The CDR3 is 12 residues long. Trimming removed 5 bases at V and 6 bases at J, with 10 bases between. CDR1 is SGHTA, CDR2 FQGNSA, per germline. Here the CDR3 reads CASSRPTAEAFF. Written as DNA, the CDR3 is TGTGCCAGCAGCCGCCCCACGGCTGAAGCTTTCTTT.